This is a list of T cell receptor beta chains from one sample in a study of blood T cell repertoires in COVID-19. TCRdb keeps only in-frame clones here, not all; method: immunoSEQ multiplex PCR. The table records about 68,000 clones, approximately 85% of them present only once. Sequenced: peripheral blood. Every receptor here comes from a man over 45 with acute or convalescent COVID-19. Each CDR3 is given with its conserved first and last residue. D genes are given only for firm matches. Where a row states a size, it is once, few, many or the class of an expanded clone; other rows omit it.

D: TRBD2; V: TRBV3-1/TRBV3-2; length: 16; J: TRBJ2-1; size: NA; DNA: TGTGCCAGCAGCCAAGATCTTGGGACTAGGTATGTTGAGCAGTTCTTC; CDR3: CASSQDLGTRYVEQFF
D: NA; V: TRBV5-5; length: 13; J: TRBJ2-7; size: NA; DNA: TGTGCCAGCAGCTTTGAGCGAAGCGGCGAGCAGTACTTC; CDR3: CASSFERSGEQYF
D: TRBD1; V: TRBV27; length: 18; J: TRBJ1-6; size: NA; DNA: TGTGCCAGCAGCCCAACCGTTCCGGGACAGGGAAGCAATTCACCCCTCCACTTT; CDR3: CASSPTVPGQGSNSPLHF
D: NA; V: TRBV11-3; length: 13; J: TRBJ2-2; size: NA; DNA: TGTGCCAGCAGCTTAGGGCGGGCCGGGGAGCTGTTTTTT; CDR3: CASSLGRAGELFF
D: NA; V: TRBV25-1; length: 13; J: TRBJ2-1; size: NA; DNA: TGTGCCAGCACCCCTGAGAGGAGGTATGAGCAGTTCTTC; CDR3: CASTPERRYEQFF
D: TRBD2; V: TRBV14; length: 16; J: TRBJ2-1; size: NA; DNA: TGTGCCAGCAGCCAACAACTAGCGGGCCCCTACAATGAGCAGTTCTTC; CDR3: CASSQQLAGPYNEQFF
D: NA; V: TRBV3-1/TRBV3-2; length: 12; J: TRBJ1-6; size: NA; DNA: TGTGCCAGCAGACGGTCAAATTCACCCCTCCACTTT; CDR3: CASRRSNSPLHF
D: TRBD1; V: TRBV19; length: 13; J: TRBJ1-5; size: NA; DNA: TGTGCCAGTAGCCGGACAGGGTATCAGCCCCAGCATTTT; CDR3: CASSRTGYQPQHF
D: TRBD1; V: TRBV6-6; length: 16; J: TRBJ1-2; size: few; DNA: TGTGCCAGCAGTAGTCCCGGGACAGGGACTAACTATGGCTACACCTTC; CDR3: CASSSPGTGTNYGYTF
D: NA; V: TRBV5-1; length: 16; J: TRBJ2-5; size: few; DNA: TGCGCCAGCAGCTTGGCCTTCTCTAGCGTCCAAGAGACCCAGTACTTC; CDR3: CASSLAFSSVQETQYF
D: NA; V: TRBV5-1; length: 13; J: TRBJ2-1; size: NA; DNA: TGCGCCAGCAGCTTGGACCCATTAGATGAGCAGTTCTTC; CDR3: CASSLDPLDEQFF
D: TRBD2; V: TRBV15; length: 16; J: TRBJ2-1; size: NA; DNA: TGTGCCACCAGCAGAGCTGCGTGGGGCGGGGGCAATGAGCAGTTCTTC; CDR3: CATSRAAWGGGNEQFF
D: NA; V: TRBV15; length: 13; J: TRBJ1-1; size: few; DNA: TGTGCCACCAGCGGGGCATCGAACACTGAAGCTTTCTTT; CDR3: CATSGASNTEAFF
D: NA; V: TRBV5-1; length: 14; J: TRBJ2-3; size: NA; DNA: TGCGCCAGCAGCTTAGGGGCCCGCACAGATACGCAGTATTTT; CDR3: CASSLGARTDTQYF
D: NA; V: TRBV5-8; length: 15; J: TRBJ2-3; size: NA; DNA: TGTGCCAGCAGCTTGGGGGCGGGGAACACAGATACGCAGTATTTT; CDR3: CASSLGAGNTDTQYF
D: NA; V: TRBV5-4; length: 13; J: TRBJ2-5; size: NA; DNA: TGTGCCAGCAGCTTGGTGGGCACAGAGACCCAGTACTTC; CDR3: CASSLVGTETQYF
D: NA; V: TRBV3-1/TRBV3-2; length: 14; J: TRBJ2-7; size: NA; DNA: TGTGCCAGCAGCCAAGCCCTCGTCTCCTACGAGCAGTACTTC; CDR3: CASSQALVSYEQYF
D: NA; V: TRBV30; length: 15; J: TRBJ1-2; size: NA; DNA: TGTGCCTGGAGTGTACGGGCCCGGGGGAACTATGGCTACACCTTC; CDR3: CAWSVRARGNYGYTF
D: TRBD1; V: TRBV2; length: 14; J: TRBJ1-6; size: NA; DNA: TGTGCCAGCAGAGACAGGGGAGCAAATTCACCCCTCCACTTT; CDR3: CASRDRGANSPLHF
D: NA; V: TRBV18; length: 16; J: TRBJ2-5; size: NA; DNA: TGTGCCAGCTCACGTTTCTCGGGACTCACACAAGAGACCCAGTACTTC; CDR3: CASSRFSGLTQETQYF
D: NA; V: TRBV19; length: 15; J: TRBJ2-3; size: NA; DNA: TGTGCCAGTAGTATGAGACAGGCCCGCACAGATACGCAGTATTTT; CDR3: CASSMRQARTDTQYF
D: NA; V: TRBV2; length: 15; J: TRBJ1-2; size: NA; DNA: TGTGCCAGCAGTGAAGCCCTGGGCAGAGTCTATGGCTACACCTTC; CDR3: CASSEALGRVYGYTF
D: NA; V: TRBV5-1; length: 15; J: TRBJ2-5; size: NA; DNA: TGCGCCAGCAGCTTAATGGGGCAGGGCGAAGAGACCCAGTACTTC; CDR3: CASSLMGQGEETQYF
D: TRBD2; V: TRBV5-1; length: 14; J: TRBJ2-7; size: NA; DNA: TGCGCCAGCAGCCGACTAGCGGGCGACTACGAGCAGTACTTC; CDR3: CASSRLAGDYEQYF
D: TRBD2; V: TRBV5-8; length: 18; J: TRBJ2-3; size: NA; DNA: TGTGCCAGCAGCCCTAACCCTTCTGGAGCGGGGGGCCGGGATACGCAGTATTTT; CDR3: CASSPNPSGAGGRDTQYF
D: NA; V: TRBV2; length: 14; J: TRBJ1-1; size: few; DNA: TGTGCCAGCAGCATCCAGGGAACTAACACTGAAGCTTTCTTT; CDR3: CASSIQGTNTEAFF
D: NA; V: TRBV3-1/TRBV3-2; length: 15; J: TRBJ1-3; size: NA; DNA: TGTGCCAGCAGCCAAGCGGAGATATCTGGAAACACCATATATTTT; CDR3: CASSQAEISGNTIYF
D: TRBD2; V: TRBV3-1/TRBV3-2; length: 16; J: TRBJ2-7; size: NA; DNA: TGTGCCAGCAGCCAACCGAGGACTAGCGGGAACTACGAGCAGTACTTC; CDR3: CASSQPRTSGNYEQYF
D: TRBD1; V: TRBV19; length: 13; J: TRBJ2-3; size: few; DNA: TGTGCCAGTAGTCAGGGGGGCACAGATACGCAGTATTTT; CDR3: CASSQGGTDTQYF
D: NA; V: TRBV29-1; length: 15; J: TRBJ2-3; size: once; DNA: TGCAGCGTTGCCCCTATTATCGGACTTCAAGATACGCAGTATTTT; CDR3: CSVAPIIGLQDTQYF
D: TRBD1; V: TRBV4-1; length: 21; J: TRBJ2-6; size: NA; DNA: TGCGCCAGCAGCCATCAAAGGGATCCGGGACAGGGGGCATCTGGGGCCAACGTCCTGACTTTC; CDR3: CASSHQRDPGQGASGANVLTF